This record covers a single T cell receptor beta chain. Antigen: not known. Libraries were prepared by immunoSEQ multiplex PCR; TCRdb keeps only in-frame clonotypes and omits some of them. Of some 70,000 clones listed, 86% were seen once; the top ten hold roughly 8%. The entry originates in a study of OX40 agonist ivuxolimab in advanced cancers. Background on the study: Having had anti-PD-1, anti-PD-L1 or anti-CTLA-4 therapy before was allowed, and roughly 38% had some.

General study results and limits: Among some nonresponders, normalized T-cell clonal expansion was also low. Average numbers of expanded clones were greater in CD8+ T cells than in CD4+.

The clonotype originates from an adult with an advanced solid tumor such as melanoma, head and neck, liver or kidney cancer. The sample consisted of CD4+ or CD8+ T cells sorted from blood, taken in a trial of the OX40 agonist ivuxolimab.

The CDR3 DNA follows: TGTGCCAGCAGCTTAGCGGACGGATCGAGTATGCCCCTCCACTTT. It specifies CASSLADGSSMPLHF. The chain links TRBV11-3 to TRBJ1-6; no clear D. The ends were cut back, 1 base at V and 13 bases at J, with 17 bases in the middle. CDR1 and CDR2 from the germline V gene are SGHNT and YENEEA. The CDR3 length is 15 residues.